The sequence of this T cell receptor beta chain was determined in a study of blood T cell repertoires in COVID-19. Trimming stripped 0 bases from V and 3 bases from J, with 5 bases between. Germline V lookup: CDR1 MGHRA, CDR2 YSYEKL. The CDR3 sequence is 13 residues long. Only in-frame clones appear in the TCRdb table, and some are missing; sequencing was by immunoSEQ multiplex PCR. There are more than 90,000 clones in the sample; approximately 87% occur only once, and 6% to 9.5% lies in the top ten. This clonotype was sampled from a man in his 70s who had recovered from COVID-19. The V gene is TRBV4-1, the J gene TRBJ1-1; D is unclear. The source material was peripheral blood. The CDR3 nucleotides are TGCGCCAGCAGCCAAGAGAGGGACACTGAAGCTTTCTTT. Translation: CASSQERDTEAFF.